The sequence of this T cell receptor (beta chain) was determined in a study of prognosis after radiotherapy for stage I lung cancer. Study as a whole: The patients comprised about 12 men and more than 5 women, spanning ages roughly 50 to 85 and having a median of about 70 years.

The authors amplified TCR beta CDR3 from genomic DNA using two-round multiplex PCR. Every TRBV and TRBJ gene had its own specific primer in first-round PCR. TCRdb re-called the multiplex PCR reads with MiXCR, one entry per CDR3 protein. This table has about 18,000 distinct CDR3 sequences, about 44% appearing once. CDR1 and CDR2 from the germline V gene are SGHRS and YFSETQ. V was pared by 2 bases and J by 2 bases, with 11 bases between. The CDR3 covers 15 residues. Ten or more counts support this clonotype. The V call is TRBV5-1, the J call TRBJ2-1; possibly TRBD2 for D (6 bases). The sequences come from PBMCs, collected before or after stereotactic body radiation therapy (not recorded which). The sequence came from a donor of 50 years or more with non-small cell lung cancer. DNA for the CDR3: TGCGCCAGCAGCTTCTCGGGAGATACCTACAATGAGCAGTTCTTC. Translation: CASSFSGDTYNEQFF.